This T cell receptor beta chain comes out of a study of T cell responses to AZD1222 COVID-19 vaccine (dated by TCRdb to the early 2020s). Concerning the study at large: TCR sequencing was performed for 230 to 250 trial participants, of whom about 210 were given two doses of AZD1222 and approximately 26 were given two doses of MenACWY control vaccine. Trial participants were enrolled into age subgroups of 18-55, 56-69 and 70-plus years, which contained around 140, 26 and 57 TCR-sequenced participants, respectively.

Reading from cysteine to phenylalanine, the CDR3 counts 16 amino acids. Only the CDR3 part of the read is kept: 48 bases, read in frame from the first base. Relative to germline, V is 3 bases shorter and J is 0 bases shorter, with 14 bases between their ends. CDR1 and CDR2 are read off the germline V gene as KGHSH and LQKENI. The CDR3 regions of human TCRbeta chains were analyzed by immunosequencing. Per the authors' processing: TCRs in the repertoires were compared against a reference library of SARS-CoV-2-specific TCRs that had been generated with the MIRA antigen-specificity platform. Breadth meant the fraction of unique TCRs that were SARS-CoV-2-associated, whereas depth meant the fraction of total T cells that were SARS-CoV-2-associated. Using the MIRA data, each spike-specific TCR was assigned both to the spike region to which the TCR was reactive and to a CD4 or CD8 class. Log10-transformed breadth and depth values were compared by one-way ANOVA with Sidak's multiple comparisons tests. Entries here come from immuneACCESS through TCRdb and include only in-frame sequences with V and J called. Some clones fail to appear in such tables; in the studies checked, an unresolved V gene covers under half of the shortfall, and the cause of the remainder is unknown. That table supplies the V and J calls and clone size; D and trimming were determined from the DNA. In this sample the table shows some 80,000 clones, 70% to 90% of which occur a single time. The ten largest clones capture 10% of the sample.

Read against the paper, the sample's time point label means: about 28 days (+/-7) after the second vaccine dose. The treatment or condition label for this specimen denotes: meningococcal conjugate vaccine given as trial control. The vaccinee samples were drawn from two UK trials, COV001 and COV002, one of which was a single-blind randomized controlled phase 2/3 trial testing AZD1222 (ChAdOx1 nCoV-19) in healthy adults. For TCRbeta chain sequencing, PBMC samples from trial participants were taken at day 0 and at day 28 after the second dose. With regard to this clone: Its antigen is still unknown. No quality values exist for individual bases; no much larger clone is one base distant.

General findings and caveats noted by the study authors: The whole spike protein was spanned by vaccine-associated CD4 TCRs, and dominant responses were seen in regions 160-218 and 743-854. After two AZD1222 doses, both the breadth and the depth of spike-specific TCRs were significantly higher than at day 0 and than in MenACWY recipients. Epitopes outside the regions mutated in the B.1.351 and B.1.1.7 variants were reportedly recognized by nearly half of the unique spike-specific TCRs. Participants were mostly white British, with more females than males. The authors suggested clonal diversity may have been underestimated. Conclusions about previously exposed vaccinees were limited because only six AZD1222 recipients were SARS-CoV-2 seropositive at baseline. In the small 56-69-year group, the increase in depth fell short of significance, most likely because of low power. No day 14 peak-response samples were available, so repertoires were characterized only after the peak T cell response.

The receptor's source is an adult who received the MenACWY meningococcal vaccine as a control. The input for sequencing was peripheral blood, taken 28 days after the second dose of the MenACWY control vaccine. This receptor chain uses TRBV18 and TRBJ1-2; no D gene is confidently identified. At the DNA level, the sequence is TGTGCCAGCTCACCGAGCACGGTCCCCTCTAACTATGGCTACACCTTC. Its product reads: CASSPSTVPSNYGYTF. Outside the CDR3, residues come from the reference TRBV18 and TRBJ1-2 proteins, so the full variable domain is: NAGVMQNPRHLVRRRGQEARLRCSPMKGHSHVYWYRQLPEEGLKFMVYLQKENIIDESGMPKERFSAEFPKEGPSILRIQQVVRGDSAAYFCASSPSTVPSNYGYTFGSGTRLTVV.